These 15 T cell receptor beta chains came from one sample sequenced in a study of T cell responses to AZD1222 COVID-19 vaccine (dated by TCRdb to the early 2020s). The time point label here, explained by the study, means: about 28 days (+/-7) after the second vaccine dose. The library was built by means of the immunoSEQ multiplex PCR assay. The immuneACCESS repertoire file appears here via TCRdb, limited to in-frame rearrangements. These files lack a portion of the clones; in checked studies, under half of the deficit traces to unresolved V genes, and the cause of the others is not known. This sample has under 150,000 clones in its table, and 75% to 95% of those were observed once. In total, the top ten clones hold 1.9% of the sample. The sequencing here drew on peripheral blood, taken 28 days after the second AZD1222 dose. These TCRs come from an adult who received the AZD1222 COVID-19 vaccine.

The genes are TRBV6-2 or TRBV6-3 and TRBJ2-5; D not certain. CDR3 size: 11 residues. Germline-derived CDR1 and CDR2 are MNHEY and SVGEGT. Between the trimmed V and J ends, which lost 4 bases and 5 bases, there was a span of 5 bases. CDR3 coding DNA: TGTGCCAGCAGTTTCAGTGAGACCCAGTACTTC. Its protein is CASSFSETQYF.

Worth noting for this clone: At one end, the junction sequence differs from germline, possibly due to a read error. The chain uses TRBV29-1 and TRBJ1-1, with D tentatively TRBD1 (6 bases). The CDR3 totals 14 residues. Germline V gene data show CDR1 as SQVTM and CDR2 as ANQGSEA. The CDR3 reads CRVRGAGGRTEAFF. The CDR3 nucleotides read TGCCGCGTTCGGGGGGCCGGGGGGAGGACTGAAGCTTTCTTT. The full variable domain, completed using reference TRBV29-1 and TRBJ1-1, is SAVISQKPSRDICQRGTSLTIQCQVDSQVTMMFWYRQQPGQSLTLIATANQGSEATYESGFVIDKFPISRPNLTFSTLTVSNMSPEDSSIYLCRVRGAGGRTEAFFGQGTRLTVV.

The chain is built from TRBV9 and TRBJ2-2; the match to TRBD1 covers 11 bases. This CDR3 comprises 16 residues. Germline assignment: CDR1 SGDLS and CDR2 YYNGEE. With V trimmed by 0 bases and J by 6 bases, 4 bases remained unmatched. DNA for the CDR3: TGTGCCAGCAGCGTAGTGGGACAGGGGGAATCCGGGGAGCTGTTTTTT. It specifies CASSVVGQGESGELFF.

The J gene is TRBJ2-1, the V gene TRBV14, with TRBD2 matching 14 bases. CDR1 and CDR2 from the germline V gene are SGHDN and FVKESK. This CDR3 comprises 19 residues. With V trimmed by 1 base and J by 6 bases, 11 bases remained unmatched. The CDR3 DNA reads TGTGCCAGCAGCCAAGCCCCCGGGACTAGCGGGGGCCTTACCAATGAGCAGTTCTTC. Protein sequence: CASSQAPGTSGGLTNEQFF. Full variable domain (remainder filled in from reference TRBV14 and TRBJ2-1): EAGVTQFPSHSVIEKGQTVTLRCDPISGHDNLYWYRRVMGKEIKFLLHFVKESKQDESGMPNNRFLAERTGGTYSTLKVQPAELEDSGVYFCASSQAPGTSGGLTNEQFFGPGTRLTVL.

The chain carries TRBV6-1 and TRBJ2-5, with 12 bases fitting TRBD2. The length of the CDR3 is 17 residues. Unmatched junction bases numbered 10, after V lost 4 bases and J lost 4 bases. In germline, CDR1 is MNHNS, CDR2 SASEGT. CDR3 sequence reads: CASSALIPGLAGETQYF. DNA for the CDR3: TGTGCCAGCAGTGCCCTGATCCCGGGACTAGCGGGAGAGACCCAGTACTTC.

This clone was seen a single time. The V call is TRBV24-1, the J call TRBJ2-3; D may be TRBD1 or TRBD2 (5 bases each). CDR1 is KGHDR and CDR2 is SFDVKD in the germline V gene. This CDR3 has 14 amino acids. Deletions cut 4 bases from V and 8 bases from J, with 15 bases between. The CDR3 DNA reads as TGTGCCACCAGTGAGGGGCCGAGGGCCAGTACGCAGTATTTT. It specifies CATSEGPRASTQYF.

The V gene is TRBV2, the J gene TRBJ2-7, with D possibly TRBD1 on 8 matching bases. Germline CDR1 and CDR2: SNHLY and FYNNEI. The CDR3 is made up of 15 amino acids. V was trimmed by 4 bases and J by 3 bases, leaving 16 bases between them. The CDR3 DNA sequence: TGTGCCAGCAGTGTTCACAGGGGGGGAATCTACGAGCAGTACTTC. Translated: CASSVHRGGIYEQYF. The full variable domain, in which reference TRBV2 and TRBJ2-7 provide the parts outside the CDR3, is EPEVTQTPSHQVTQMGQEVILRCVPISNHLYFYWYRQILGQKVEFLVSFYNNEISEKSEIFDDQFSVERPDGSNFTLKIRSTKLEDSAMYFCASSVHRGGIYEQYFGPGTRLTVT.

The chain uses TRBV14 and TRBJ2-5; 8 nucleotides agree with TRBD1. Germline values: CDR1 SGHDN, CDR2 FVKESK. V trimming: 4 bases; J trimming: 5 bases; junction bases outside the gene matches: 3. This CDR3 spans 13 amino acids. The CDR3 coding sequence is TGTGCCAGCAGCCTTACAGGGGGGGAGACCCAGTACTTC. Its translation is CASSLTGGETQYF.

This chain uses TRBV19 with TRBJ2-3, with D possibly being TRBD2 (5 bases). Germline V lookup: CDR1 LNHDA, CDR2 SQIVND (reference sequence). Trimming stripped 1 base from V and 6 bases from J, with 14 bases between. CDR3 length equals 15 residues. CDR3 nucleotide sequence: TGTGCCAGTAGTATAGGGTCCGGGATTTCTGATACGCAGTATTTT. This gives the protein CASSIGSGISDTQYF.

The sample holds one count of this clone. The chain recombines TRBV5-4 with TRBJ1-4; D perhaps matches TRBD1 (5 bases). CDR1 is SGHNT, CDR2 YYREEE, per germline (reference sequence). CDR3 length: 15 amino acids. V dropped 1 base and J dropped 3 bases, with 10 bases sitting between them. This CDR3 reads CASSLSGNPNEKLFF. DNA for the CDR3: TGTGCCAGCAGCTTGTCAGGGAACCCTAATGAAAAACTGTTTTTT.

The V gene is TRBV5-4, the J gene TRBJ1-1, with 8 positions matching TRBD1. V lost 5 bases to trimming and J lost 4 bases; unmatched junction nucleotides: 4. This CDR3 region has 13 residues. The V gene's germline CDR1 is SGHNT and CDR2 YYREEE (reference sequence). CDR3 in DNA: TGTGCCAGCAGTCCAGGGGGCAGCACTGAAGCTTTCTTT. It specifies CASSPGGSTEAFF.

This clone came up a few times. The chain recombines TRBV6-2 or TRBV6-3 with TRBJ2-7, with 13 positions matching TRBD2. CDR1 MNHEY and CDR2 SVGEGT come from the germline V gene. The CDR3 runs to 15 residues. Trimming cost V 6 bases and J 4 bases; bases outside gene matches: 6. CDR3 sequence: CASSRGLAGAYEQYV. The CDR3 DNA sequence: TGTGCCAGCAGCCGAGGACTAGCGGGGGCTTACGAGCAGTACGTC.

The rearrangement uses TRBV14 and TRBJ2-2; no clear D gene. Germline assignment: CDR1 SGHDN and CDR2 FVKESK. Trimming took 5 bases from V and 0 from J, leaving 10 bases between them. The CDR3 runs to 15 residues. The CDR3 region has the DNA TGTGCCAGCAGCATTCAATACACGAACACCGGGGAGCTGTTTTTT. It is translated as CASSIQYTNTGELFF.

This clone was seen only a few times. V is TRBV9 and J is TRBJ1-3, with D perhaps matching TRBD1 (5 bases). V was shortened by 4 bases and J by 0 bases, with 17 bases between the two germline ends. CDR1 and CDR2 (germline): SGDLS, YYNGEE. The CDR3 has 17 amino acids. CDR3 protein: CASSTRPGLSSGNTIYF. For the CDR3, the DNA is TGTGCCAGCAGCACCCGACCGGGACTCAGCTCTGGAAACACCATATATTTT.

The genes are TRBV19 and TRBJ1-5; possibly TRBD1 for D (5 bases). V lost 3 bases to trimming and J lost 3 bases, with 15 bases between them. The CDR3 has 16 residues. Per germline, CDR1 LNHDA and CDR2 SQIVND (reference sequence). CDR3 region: CASSMEGRLINQPQHF. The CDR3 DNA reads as TGTGCCAGTAGTATGGAGGGGCGCCTCATCAATCAGCCCCAGCATTTT.